The sequence of this T cell receptor (beta chain) was determined in a study of T cells after yellow fever vaccination. In TCRdb, the 5' RACE reads were re-called with MiXCR into one record per CDR3 protein. This table has approximately 160,000 distinct CDR3 sequences, 5.5% to 8% appearing once. This clonotype was recorded at least ten times. CDR1 is SGHDT, CDR2 YYEEEE, per germline. V was shortened by 0 bases and J by 7 bases, with 14 bases between the two germline ends. The length of the CDR3 is 15 residues. Material: CD4+ T cells sorted from PBMCs, obtained on the day of the first yellow fever vaccination. V gene TRBV5-6 combines with J gene TRBJ1-5; D remains unclear. The clonotype was recovered from a man between 18 and 29 years old who received the YFV17D yellow fever vaccine. The CDR3 DNA sequence: TGTGCCAGCAGCTTGGGAGCAGGTTGGAGACAGCCCCAGCATTTT. This gives the protein CASSLGAGWRQPQHF.